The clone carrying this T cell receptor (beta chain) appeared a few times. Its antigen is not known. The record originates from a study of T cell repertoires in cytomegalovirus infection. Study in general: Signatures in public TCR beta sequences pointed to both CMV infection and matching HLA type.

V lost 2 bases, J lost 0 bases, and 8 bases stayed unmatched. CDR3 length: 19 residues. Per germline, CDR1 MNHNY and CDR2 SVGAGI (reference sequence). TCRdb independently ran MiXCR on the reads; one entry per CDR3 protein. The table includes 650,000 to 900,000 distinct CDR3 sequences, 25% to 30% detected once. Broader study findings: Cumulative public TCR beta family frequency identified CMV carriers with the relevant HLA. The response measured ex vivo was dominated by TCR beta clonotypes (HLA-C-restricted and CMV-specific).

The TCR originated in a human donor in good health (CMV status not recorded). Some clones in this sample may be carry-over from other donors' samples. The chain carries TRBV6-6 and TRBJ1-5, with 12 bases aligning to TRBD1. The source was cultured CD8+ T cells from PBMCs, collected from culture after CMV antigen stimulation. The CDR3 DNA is TGTGCCAGCAGTTACCCCGGGACAGGGGGCGTCAATAGCAATCAGCCCCAGCATTTT. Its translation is CASSYPGTGGVNSNQPQHF.